The source of this T cell receptor (beta chain) is a study of cytomegalovirus exposure and HLA in healthy donors. The PCR ran on 60 Vbeta and 13 Jbeta primers. Only in-frame clones appear in the TCRdb table, and some are missing; sequencing was by immunoSEQ multiplex PCR. The sample has more than 85,000 clones, around four fifths seen once. CDR3 length: 14 residues. The junction had 3 bases not matched to a gene; V was cut back by 0 bases and J by 5 bases. In germline, CDR1 is SGHKS, CDR2 YYEKEE (reference sequence). This receptor was obtained from a man aged 40-50 years in good health and CMV-seronegative. Source material: PBMCs. This chain uses TRBV5-5 with TRBJ2-3; 7 bases are shared with TRBD1. In DNA form, the CDR3 reads TGTGCCAGCAGCTTGGTAGCAGGGGGAGATACGCAGTATTTT. Its protein is CASSLVAGGDTQYF.